The clone carrying this TCR beta chain was seen a few times. Its antigen is not identified. The sample comes from a study of response to subunit inactivated influenza vaccine. General study points: Few additional T cells are recruited per seasonal influenza vaccination, authors suggested.

CDR1 is LGHNA and CDR2 is YSLEER in the germline V gene. The V and J ends lost 4 bases and 2 bases, in that order; junction bases with no gene match: 12. The length of the CDR3 is 17 residues. Each CDR3 protein gets one entry after TCRdb re-called the RT-PCR reads with MiXCR. Seen here are approximately 310,000 distinct CDR3 sequences, 21% observed once, and the top ten hold roughly 10%. This chain joins TRBV4-3 and TRBJ2-7; 9 bases match TRBD2. The sequenced sample was PBMCs from blood, obtained less than 22 months after vaccination. This clonotype originated in a man between 50 and 75 years old who received an inactivated influenza vaccine. In nucleotides, the CDR3 is TGCGCCAGCAGCCCCCGAGGGGGTAGCGGGAGAACCTACGAGCAGTACTTC. Translating gives CASSPRGGSGRTYEQYF.